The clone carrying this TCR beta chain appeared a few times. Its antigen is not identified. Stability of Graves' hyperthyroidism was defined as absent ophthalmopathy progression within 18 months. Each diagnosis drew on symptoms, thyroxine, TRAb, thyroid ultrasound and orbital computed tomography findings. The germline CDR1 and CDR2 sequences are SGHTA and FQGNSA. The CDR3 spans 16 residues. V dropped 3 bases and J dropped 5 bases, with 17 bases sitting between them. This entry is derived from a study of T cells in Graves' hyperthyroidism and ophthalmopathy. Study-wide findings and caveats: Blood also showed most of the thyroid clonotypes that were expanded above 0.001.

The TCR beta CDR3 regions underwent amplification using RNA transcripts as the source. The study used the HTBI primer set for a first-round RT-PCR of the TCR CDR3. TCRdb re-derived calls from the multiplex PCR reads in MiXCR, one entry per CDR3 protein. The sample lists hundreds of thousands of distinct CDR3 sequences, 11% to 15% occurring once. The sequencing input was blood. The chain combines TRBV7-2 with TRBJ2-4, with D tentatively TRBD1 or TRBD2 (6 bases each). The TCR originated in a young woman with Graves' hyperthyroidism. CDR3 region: CASSLVTGPGENIQYF. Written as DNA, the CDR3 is TGTGCCAGCAGCTTGGTGACAGGACCGGGGGAAAACATTCAGTACTTC.